These 15 T cell receptor beta chains originate from one sample sequenced in a study of early T cells in non-severe SARS-CoV-2 infection. TCRdb reanalysed the 5' RACE reads using MiXCR and keeps one entry per CDR3 protein. Among some 59,000 distinct CDR3 sequences listed, about 9.4% were seen once. What was sequenced was whole blood. The receptor source for this set is an adult who was a healthcare worker with PCR-confirmed SARS-CoV-2 infection or an uninfected control (not recorded which).

This clonotype qualifies as medium-sized. This rearrangement joins TRBV29-1 to TRBJ1-1; D remains unclear. This CDR3 is 12 amino acids long. V was clipped by 0 bases and J by 5 bases, with 7 bases between them. Per the germline V gene, CDR1 is SQVTM and CDR2 is ANQGSEA. CDR3 sequence: CSVEDPRTEAFF. DNA for the CDR3: TGCAGCGTTGAAGATCCACGGACTGAAGCTTTCTTT.

This clonotype was found a few times. This chain joins TRBV5-1 and TRBJ1-2, with D perhaps TRBD1 (5 bases). Germline V CDR1 and CDR2: SGHRS, YFSETQ. The CDR3 contains 15 residues. Trimming cost V 0 bases and J 2 bases, with 11 bases left between them. In nucleotides, the CDR3 is TGCGCCAGCAGCTTGGCCCAGGGCGGAAACTATGGCTACACCTTC. This sequence encodes CASSLAQGGNYGYTF.

This clonotype occurred a few times. The gene calls are TRBV11-1 and TRBJ2-6; D might be TRBD1 (5 bases). V was clipped by 11 bases and J by 0 bases, with 8 bases between them. CDR3 size: 13 residues. CDR1 is SGHAT, CDR2 FQDESV, per germline (reference sequence). The DNA for the CDR3 is TGTGCCTGTGGACACTCTGGGGCCAACGTCCTGACTTTC. Protein: CACGHSGANVLTF.

This clonotype was picked up a small number of times. The V and J genes are TRBV11-2 and TRBJ2-7; D perhaps matches TRBD1 (6 bases). This CDR3 spans 13 amino acids. The ends were cut back, 2 bases at V and 7 bases at J, with 12 bases in the middle. Per germline, CDR1 SGHAT and CDR2 FQNNGV. CDR3 region: CASSLMGAGEQYF. CDR3 coding DNA: TGTGCCAGCAGCTTAATGGGGGCCGGGGAGCAGTACTTC.

This clonotype has only a few counts. This chain connects TRBV18 to TRBJ2-2, with 7 bases fitting TRBD1. Looked up from germline, CDR1 is KGHSH and CDR2 is LQKENI. The CDR3 length is 16 residues. V lost 4 bases and J lost 0; bases outside the gene matches: 5. In nucleotides, the CDR3 is TGTGCCAGCTCACTTACCGGGACAGCGAACACCGGGGAGCTGTTTTTT. This codes for CASSLTGTANTGELFF.

This clonotype has a handful of counts. This rearrangement joins TRBV27 to TRBJ2-3; the D gene is possibly TRBD2 (7 bases). V was cut by 6 bases and J by 10 bases, with 14 bases left in between. This CDR3 has 12 amino acids. Per the germline V gene, CDR1 is MNHEY and CDR2 is SMNVEV (reference sequence). CDR3 in amino acids: CASSPGGPPQYF. The CDR3, as DNA: TGTGCCAGCAGCCCCGGGGGGCCCCCGCAGTATTTT.

The chain uses TRBV10-1 and TRBJ2-7, with 8 nucleotides matching TRBD2. V was clipped by 8 bases and J by 0 bases; unmatched bases: 18. CDR1 is WNHNN, CDR2 SYGVQD, per germline (reference sequence). The CDR3 runs to 18 residues. The CDR3, as DNA: TGCGCCAGCCCCCTCGGGGCTTGCGGGGGGTCCGGCTCCTACGAGCAGTACTTC. It translates to CASPLGACGGSGSYEQYF.

The chain has TRBV18 and TRBJ2-5, with D maybe TRBD1 (5 bases). The CDR3 consists of 16 residues. Germline values: CDR1 KGHSH, CDR2 LQKENI. Between the trimmed V and J ends, which lost 1 base and 5 bases, there was a span of 17 bases. The CDR3, as DNA: TGTGCCAGCTCACCACGGGGAAGCTCCCAGGGCGAGACCCAGTACTTC. Its protein is CASSPRGSSQGETQYF.

This clonotype was seen at least ten times. This rearrangement joins TRBV29-1 to TRBJ2-5, with D perhaps TRBD1 or TRBD2 (5 bases each). This CDR3 comprises 13 residues. The germline CDR1 and CDR2 sequences are SQVTM and ANQGSEA. V lost 5 bases, J lost 9 bases, and 19 bases lay in between. CDR3 bases: TGCAGCGTTAACGACGGGTCAAGAGGGGCCCAGTACTTC. Its translation is CSVNDGSRGAQYF.

The chain links TRBV12-5 to TRBJ2-3; D not resolved. Germline CDR1 LGHNT, CDR2 FRNRAP. V gave up 1 base and J gave up 0 bases, with 5 bases separating them. The CDR3 is made up of 14 amino acids. This CDR3 is CASGLGQSTDTQYF. CDR3 sequence (DNA): TGTGCTAGTGGTTTGGGCCAGAGCACAGATACGCAGTATTTT.

The V call is TRBV7-9, the J call TRBJ2-7; 7 bases are a match to TRBD2. V lost 5 bases and J lost 0; bases outside the gene matches: 4. CDR1 is SEHNR, CDR2 FQNEAQ, per germline (reference sequence). The CDR3 spans 14 residues. CDR3 nucleotides: TGTGCCAGCAGCCTTAGCGGGTACTCCTACGAGCAGTACTTC. Protein sequence: CASSLSGYSYEQYF.

This clonotype was seen many times. The gene calls are TRBV20-1 and TRBJ2-1, with D maybe TRBD1 (6 bases). Germline V lookup: CDR1 DFQATT, CDR2 SNEGSKA (reference sequence). The CDR3 contains 17 residues. Deletions cut 0 bases from V and 0 bases from J, with 15 bases between. CDR3 in amino acids: CSARDLLTGPSYNEQFF. In DNA, the CDR3 is TGCAGTGCTAGAGACCTCCTGACAGGTCCCTCCTACAATGAGCAGTTCTTC.

The table lists this clonotype with many counts. The CDR3 DNA follows: TGTGCCAGCAGCGAAAGCACAGATACGCAGTATTTT. It translates to CASSESTDTQYF. The chain links TRBV7-9 to TRBJ2-3; no reliable D call. V lost 5 bases and J 0 bases, leaving 3 bases between the germline ends. Germline V gene sequence: CDR1 SEHNR, CDR2 FQNEAQ (reference sequence). The CDR3 is 12 amino acids.

The chain is built from TRBV29-1 and TRBJ2-2; D gene uncertain. Germline-derived CDR1 and CDR2 are SQVTM and ANQGSEA. The CDR3 covers 13 residues. V gave up 6 bases and J gave up 3 bases, with 11 bases separating them. CDR3 sequence reads: CSVLGPYTGELFF. The CDR3 region has the DNA TGCAGCGTCCTAGGGCCTTACACCGGGGAGCTGTTTTTT.

In its sample, this clonotype was seen many times. The chain employs TRBV4-1 and TRBJ2-2; TRBD2 matches 9 bases. This CDR3 comprises 14 residues. V lost 6 bases to trimming and J lost 4 bases; unmatched junction nucleotides: 3. Germline V gene data show CDR1 as MGHRA and CDR2 as YSYEKL. CDR3 residues: CASRASGVTGELFF. The CDR3 DNA is TGCGCCAGCAGGGCTAGCGGGGTCACCGGGGAGCTGTTTTTT.